Sequencing of this T cell receptor (beta chain) was carried out in a study of blood T cell repertoires in COVID-19. Study-level background: Samples taken during acute and convalescent COVID-19 were collected in the United States, Italy and Spain. PBMCs, B-cell-depleted T cells, or T cells were the source of the cDNA or gDNA that made up the material.

Clones were read by immunoSEQ multiplex PCR, and TCRdb kept only the in-frame ones, dropping some. Altogether about 230,000 clones are present, around 84% being singletons, with the ten largest covering about 1.5%. The receptor's source is a woman between 35 and 50 years old who had recovered from COVID-19. Sequencing was performed on peripheral blood.

CDR3 coding DNA: TGCAGTGCTAGTTCGGTAACCTGGGAGGGATACAATGAGCAGTTCTTC. This gives the protein CSASSVTWEGYNEQFF. The chain uses TRBV20-1 and TRBJ2-1; 7 bases align to TRBD2. With V trimmed by 3 bases and J by 4 bases, 12 bases remained unmatched. From germline, CDR1 is DFQATT and CDR2 SNEGSKA (reference sequence). The CDR3 is 16 amino acids.